A single sample is the source of the 21 T cell receptor beta chains below, sequenced in a study of T cells in Graves' hyperthyroidism and ophthalmopathy. From RNA transcripts, TCR beta CDR3 regions were amplified. The HTBI set primed first-round TCR CDR3 RT-PCR. TCRdb reprocessed the multiplex PCR reads via MiXCR and lists one record per CDR3 protein. The table shows over 550,000 distinct CDR3 sequences, with 16% occurring only once. The sequenced material came from blood. These receptors were obtained from a woman in her late teens or twenties with Graves' hyperthyroidism.

The chain is built from TRBV2 and TRBJ2-2, with 10 positions matching TRBD1. Losses at the gene ends were 6 bases for V and 8 bases for J; bases not matched to a gene: 9. The CDR3 consists of 15 residues. The germline CDR1 and CDR2 sequences are SNHLY and FYNNEI. The CDR3 bases are TGTGCCAGCAGGGCCCCCGGGACAGGGGCTGGGGAGCTGTTTTTT. Its translation: CASRAPGTGAGELFF.

This clonotype has a count of ten or more. This chain joins TRBV18 and TRBJ2-5; TRBD2 aligns across 8 bases. Germline CDR1 reads KGHSH; CDR2 reads LQKENI. This CDR3 is built from 15 residues. The J segment lost 4 bases and the V segment lost 0 bases, leaving 4 bases of the junction unmatched. In DNA, the CDR3 is TGTGCCAGCTCACCACCGAGCGGGAGCACAGAGACCCAGTACTTC. Protein product: CASSPPSGSTETQYF.

The V call is TRBV4-1, the J call TRBJ2-4; D is perhaps TRBD1 (9 bases). CDR3 length equals 20 residues. The V gene's germline CDR1 is MGHRA and CDR2 YSYEKL. Trimming took 4 bases from V and 8 from J, leaving 33 bases between them. CDR3 DNA sequence: TGCGCCAGCAGCCCCATACGGACAGGGGATCTCGGGAGGGCCCTGGACATTCAGTACTTC. It translates to CASSPIRTGDLGRALDIQYF.

This clonotype was found many times. The chain recombines TRBV11-2 with TRBJ2-3; a weak D match, TRBD1 (6 bases). V was trimmed by 4 bases and J by 5 bases, leaving 13 bases between them. In germline, CDR1 is SGHAT, CDR2 FQNNGV. The CDR3 sequence is 14 residues long. The CDR3 DNA is TGTGCCAGCAGCTGGGGGCAGGGGAGAGATACGCAGTATTTT. It translates to CASSWGQGRDTQYF.

This chain uses TRBV2 with TRBJ2-5; the match to TRBD2 covers 12 bases. This CDR3 has 16 residues. CDR1 and CDR2 (germline): SNHLY, FYNNEI. V was clipped by 5 bases and J by 5 bases; unmatched bases: 9. CDR3 sequence reads: CASSRTSGNHRETQYF. In DNA form, the CDR3 reads TGTGCCAGCAGTCGGACTAGCGGGAACCACCGGGAGACCCAGTACTTC. Full variable domain (outside the CDR3, taken from reference TRBV2 and TRBJ2-5): EPEVTQTPSHQVTQMGQEVILRCVPISNHLYFYWYRQILGQKVEFLVSFYNNEISEKSEIFDDQFSVERPDGSNFTLKIRSTKLEDSAMYFCASSRTSGNHRETQYFGPGTRLLVL.

V usage is TRBV6-2 or TRBV6-3 and J usage is TRBJ1-5, with TRBD1 matching 8 bases. With 5 bases clipped from V and 7 bases from J, the junction kept 4 bases outside the gene matches. The CDR3 totals 13 residues. The germline V gene has CDR1 MNHEY and CDR2 SVGEGT. The CDR3 sequence: CASSPGGRQPQHF. The DNA for the CDR3 is TGTGCCAGCAGTCCAGGGGGCCGGCAGCCCCAGCATTTT.

This clonotype turned up a few times. The chain uses TRBV29-1 and TRBJ1-1, with D unclear. Germline CDR1 SQVTM, CDR2 ANQGSEA. Deletions cut 5 bases from V and 3 bases from J, with 7 bases between. The CDR3 runs 11 residues. The CDR3 sequence: CSVLGYTEAFF. In DNA form, the CDR3 reads TGCAGCGTTTTAGGGTACACTGAAGCTTTCTTT.

This clonotype has a handful of counts. The chain is built from TRBV24-1 and TRBJ2-1, with 10 bases fitting TRBD1. The CDR3 is made up of 16 amino acids. Germline V gene data show CDR1 as KGHDR and CDR2 as SFDVKD. Trimming took 1 base from V and 7 from J; bases not matched to a gene: 6. The CDR3 loop is CATSDFGDRGVNEQFF. CDR3 DNA: TGTGCCACCAGTGATTTTGGGGACAGGGGAGTAAATGAGCAGTTCTTC.

In this sample, this clonotype turned up many times. V gene TRBV12-3 or TRBV12-4 combines with J gene TRBJ2-5; 14 bases are shared with TRBD2. The CDR3 loop spans 15 amino acids. The ends lost 5 bases at V and 5 bases at J; junction bases unmatched: 4. In nucleotides, the CDR3 is TGTGCCAGCAGTCCGACTAGCGGGAGGGCGGAGACCCAGTACTTC. It specifies CASSPTSGRAETQYF.

This chain joins TRBV7-9 and TRBJ1-5; D is undetermined. The germline gives CDR1 SEHNR, CDR2 FQNEAQ (reference sequence). Between the trimmed V and J ends, which lost 1 base and 1 base, there was a span of 8 bases. The CDR3 is made up of 15 amino acids. CDR3 in amino acids: CASSLGSLSNQPQHF. The CDR3 region has the DNA TGTGCCAGCAGCTTAGGGTCATTAAGCAATCAGCCCCAGCATTTT.

This clonotype has only a few counts. The chain has TRBV6-5 and TRBJ2-2; D might be TRBD2 (5 bases). This CDR3 spans 15 amino acids. Trimming removed 1 base at V and 7 bases at J, with 13 bases between. CDR1 and CDR2 from the germline V gene are MNHEY and SVGAGI. CDR3 coding DNA: TGTGCCAGCAGTTACTTTCGGGGAACGGGCGGGGAGCTGTTTTTT. It specifies CASSYFRGTGGELFF.

This clonotype was observed a few times. The V call is TRBV2, the J call TRBJ1-6; 9 nucleotides agree with TRBD1. The CDR3 has 15 residues. Germline V lookup: CDR1 SNHLY, CDR2 FYNNEI. With 8 bases clipped from V and 7 bases from J, the junction kept 9 bases outside the gene matches. CDR3 loop: CASYQIQGANSPLHF. For the CDR3, the DNA is TGTGCCAGCTACCAAATACAGGGGGCGAATTCACCCCTCCACTTT.

This clonotype was observed a handful of times. The chain couples TRBV14 to TRBJ1-2, with D perhaps matching TRBD1 (6 bases). This CDR3 region has 15 residues. The germline V gene has CDR1 SGHDN and CDR2 FVKESK. Trimming removed 4 bases at V and 5 bases at J, with 17 bases between. The DNA of the CDR3 is TGTGCCAGCAGCCGGAGGGGGGAAGGAGGGTATGGCTACACCTTC. As protein: CASSRRGEGGYGYTF. The complete variable domain, with remaining parts taken from reference TRBV14 and TRBJ1-2, reads EAGVTQFPSHSVIEKGQTVTLRCDPISGHDNLYWYRRVMGKEIKFLLHFVKESKQDESGMPNNRFLAERTGGTYSTLKVQPAELEDSGVYFCASSRRGEGGYGYTFGSGTRLTVV.

The chain is built from TRBV10-1 and TRBJ2-7, with TRBD2 matching 12 bases. Losses at the gene ends were 5 bases for V and 5 bases for J; bases not matched to a gene: 7. Germline V CDR1 and CDR2: WNHNN, SYGVQD (reference sequence). The CDR3 extends over 15 amino acids. In nucleotides, the CDR3 is TGCGCCAGCAGTCTAGCGGGAGGGCCGAACCACGAGCAGTACTTC. It specifies CASSLAGGPNHEQYF.

V and J are TRBV27 and TRBJ2-1; D gene ambiguous. Germline V gives CDR1 MNHEY, CDR2 SMNVEV (reference sequence). The CDR3 has 14 amino acids. V was shortened by 6 bases and J by 7 bases, with 16 bases between the two germline ends. DNA for the CDR3: TGTGCCAGCAGCACTCCCACTCAGGTTAATGAGCAGTTCTTC. It is translated as CASSTPTQVNEQFF.

This clonotype came up a few times. This chain connects TRBV7-8 to TRBJ2-5; D call uncertain. The CDR3 consists of 16 residues. V dropped 5 bases and J dropped 5 bases, with 21 bases sitting between them. Germline CDR1 is SGHVS and CDR2 is FQNEAQ. CDR3 residues: CASSPRPQAGEETQYF. The CDR3 DNA is TGTGCCAGCAGCCCGAGACCCCAAGCCGGAGAGGAGACCCAGTACTTC.

A few counts support this clonotype. The chain employs TRBV11-2 and TRBJ2-1, with 8 bases matching TRBD2. Trimming removed 1 base from V and 6 bases from J; junction bases left unmatched: 2. The CDR3 sequence is 14 residues long. The V gene's germline CDR1 is SGHAT and CDR2 FQNNGV. The CDR3 region is CASSLAGGLNEQFF. CDR3 coding DNA: TGTGCCAGCAGCTTAGCGGGGGGGCTCAATGAGCAGTTCTTC.

This clonotype was seen only a few times. The chain joins TRBV25-1 to TRBJ1-5, with 7 bases lining up with TRBD1. V shed 1 base, J shed 0 bases, and the junction held 9 bases outside the gene matches. CDR3 length equals 18 residues. Germline loops: CDR1 MGHDK, CDR2 SYGVNS. CDR3 nucleotides: TGTGCCAGCAGTGAATGGGGCAGGGGGTTATATAGCAATCAGCCCCAGCATTTT. This encodes CASSEWGRGLYSNQPQHF.

The V gene is TRBV6-1, the J gene TRBJ1-1; D might be TRBD1 (5 bases). Germline-derived CDR1 and CDR2 are MNHNS and SASEGT. The CDR3 covers 17 residues. Trimming left V 7 bases short and J 6 bases short, with 27 bases between. The CDR3 here is CASTGAKGALWVAEAFF. The CDR3 DNA follows: TGTGCCAGCACCGGTGCCAAAGGGGCTTTGTGGGTCGCTGAAGCTTTCTTT.

The gene calls are TRBV5-8 and TRBJ1-5; D perhaps matches TRBD1 (6 bases). The CDR3 contains 15 residues. Germline V lookup: CDR1 SGHTS, CDR2 YDEGEE. V was shortened by 3 bases and J by 1 base, with 11 bases between the two germline ends. DNA for the CDR3: TGTGCCAGCAGCTCGGACAGCGAGAGCAATCAGCCCCAGCATTTT. Encoded protein: CASSSDSESNQPQHF.

This chain links TRBV20-1 with TRBJ2-2; D is possibly TRBD1 or TRBD2 (5 bases each). CDR1 and CDR2 (germline): DFQATT, SNEGSKA (reference sequence). The CDR3 consists of 14 residues. Trimming left V 6 bases short and J 1 base short, with 12 bases between. The CDR3 bases are TGCAGTGCCCCCGGGACGGGGAACACCGGGGAGCTGTTTTTT. This encodes CSAPGTGNTGELFF.